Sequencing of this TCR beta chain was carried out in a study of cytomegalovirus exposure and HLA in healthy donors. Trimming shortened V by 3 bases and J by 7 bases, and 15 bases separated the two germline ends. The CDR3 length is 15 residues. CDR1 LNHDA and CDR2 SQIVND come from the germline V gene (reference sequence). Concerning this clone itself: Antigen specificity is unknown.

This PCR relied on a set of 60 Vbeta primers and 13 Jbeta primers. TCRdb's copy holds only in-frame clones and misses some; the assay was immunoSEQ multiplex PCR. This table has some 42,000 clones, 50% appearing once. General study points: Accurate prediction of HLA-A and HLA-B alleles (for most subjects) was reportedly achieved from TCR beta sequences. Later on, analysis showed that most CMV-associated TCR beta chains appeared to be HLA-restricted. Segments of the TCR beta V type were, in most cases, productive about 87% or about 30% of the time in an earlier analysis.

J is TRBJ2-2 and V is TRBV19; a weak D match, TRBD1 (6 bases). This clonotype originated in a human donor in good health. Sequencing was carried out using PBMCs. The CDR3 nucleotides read TGTGCCAGTAGTATTGGCGGGTTCAGGGGCGGGGAGCTGTTTTTT. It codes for CASSIGGFRGGELFF.